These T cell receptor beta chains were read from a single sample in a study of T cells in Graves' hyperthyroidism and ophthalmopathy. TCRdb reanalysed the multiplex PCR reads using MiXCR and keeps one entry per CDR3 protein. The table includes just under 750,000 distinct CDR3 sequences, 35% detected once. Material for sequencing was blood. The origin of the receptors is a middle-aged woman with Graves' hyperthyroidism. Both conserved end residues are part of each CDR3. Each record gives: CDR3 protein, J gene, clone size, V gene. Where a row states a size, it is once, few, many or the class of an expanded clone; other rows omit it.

CDR3 protein: CASSGDRALYYGYTF
J gene: TRBJ1-2
clone size: NA
V gene: TRBV7-2

CDR3 protein: CASSQGSLSYEQYF
J gene: TRBJ2-7
clone size: few
V gene: TRBV4-1

CDR3 protein: CAIRRAGTGEGYTF
J gene: TRBJ1-2
clone size: NA
V gene: TRBV10-3

CDR3 protein: CASSQTDLKTYGYTF
J gene: TRBJ1-2
clone size: few
V gene: TRBV4-3

CDR3 protein: CASSQDRVSNQPQHF
J gene: TRBJ1-5
clone size: many
V gene: TRBV7-9

CDR3 protein: CSARRAGEYEQYF
J gene: TRBJ2-7
clone size: few
V gene: TRBV20-1

CDR3 protein: CASSEFPRGTGELFF
J gene: TRBJ2-2
clone size: NA
V gene: TRBV10-1

CDR3 protein: CASSLESSGLNQPQHF
J gene: TRBJ1-5
clone size: few
V gene: TRBV12-3/TRBV12-4

CDR3 protein: CASSLDSGAGGGGELFF
J gene: TRBJ2-2
clone size: NA
V gene: TRBV7-2

CDR3 protein: CASSQDPGDTEAFF
J gene: TRBJ1-1
clone size: NA
V gene: TRBV7-2

CDR3 protein: CATQPQGLHEKLFF
J gene: TRBJ1-4
clone size: many
V gene: TRBV10-3

CDR3 protein: CASSRDGYSNQPQHF
J gene: TRBJ1-5
clone size: NA
V gene: TRBV7-8

CDR3 protein: CASSQDSASRGYEQYF
J gene: TRBJ2-7
clone size: NA
V gene: TRBV7-2

CDR3 protein: CASSYSITGGPYEQYF
J gene: TRBJ2-7
clone size: NA
V gene: TRBV7-2

CDR3 protein: CASSLRSVPVGQPQHF
J gene: TRBJ1-5
clone size: NA
V gene: TRBV6-6

CDR3 protein: CASSMVQGGSNQPQHF
J gene: TRBJ1-5
clone size: NA
V gene: TRBV19

CDR3 protein: CASSYAGADTYEQYF
J gene: TRBJ2-7
clone size: NA
V gene: TRBV6-1

CDR3 protein: CASGPIAHEQYF
J gene: TRBJ2-7
clone size: NA
V gene: TRBV12-5

CDR3 protein: CAGAGNGYTF
J gene: TRBJ1-2
clone size: few
V gene: TRBV6-1

CDR3 protein: CASSYDRPHQPQHF
J gene: TRBJ1-5
clone size: few
V gene: TRBV6-2/TRBV6-3

CDR3 protein: CASRGTGGAEYYGYTF
J gene: TRBJ1-2
clone size: NA
V gene: TRBV25-1

CDR3 protein: CASSLELTGWNTGELFF
J gene: TRBJ2-2
clone size: NA
V gene: TRBV13

CDR3 protein: CASSVTGMNTGELFF
J gene: TRBJ2-2
clone size: few
V gene: TRBV7-3

CDR3 protein: CRAGTRNTEAFF
J gene: TRBJ1-1
clone size: few
V gene: TRBV20-1

CDR3 protein: CASSYGTGRGYTF
J gene: TRBJ1-2
clone size: few
V gene: TRBV6-5

CDR3 protein: CASSFQGTVYEQYF
J gene: TRBJ2-7
clone size: NA
V gene: TRBV12-3/TRBV12-4

CDR3 protein: CATSERPGQNYGYTF
J gene: TRBJ1-2
clone size: NA
V gene: TRBV24-1

CDR3 protein: CASAWTDLYEQYF
J gene: TRBJ2-7
clone size: NA
V gene: TRBV25-1

CDR3 protein: CASIKRPLQETQYF
J gene: TRBJ2-5
clone size: NA
V gene: TRBV6-2/TRBV6-3

CDR3 protein: CASSLVRGSQETQYF
J gene: TRBJ2-5
clone size: many
V gene: TRBV7-9

CDR3 protein: CSLAEETQYF
J gene: TRBJ2-5
clone size: many
V gene: TRBV20-1

CDR3 protein: CASSLRASYGYTF
J gene: TRBJ1-2
clone size: once
V gene: TRBV12-3/TRBV12-4

CDR3 protein: CASSRGQMNTEAFF
J gene: TRBJ1-1
clone size: many
V gene: TRBV7-2

CDR3 protein: CASSLDRTSVDTQYF
J gene: TRBJ2-3
clone size: once
V gene: TRBV7-2

CDR3 protein: CASRNGVLYEQYF
J gene: TRBJ2-7
clone size: NA
V gene: TRBV12-3/TRBV12-4

CDR3 protein: CASTWTGSNQPQHF
J gene: TRBJ1-5
clone size: many
V gene: TRBV19

CDR3 protein: CATSRPGQDQPQHF
J gene: TRBJ1-5
clone size: NA
V gene: TRBV15

CDR3 protein: CASSVDRTAYEQYF
J gene: TRBJ2-7
clone size: NA
V gene: TRBV9

CDR3 protein: CASSLLGQNDGKLFF
J gene: TRBJ1-4
clone size: NA
V gene: TRBV11-2

CDR3 protein: CASSLEGTPNTEAFF
J gene: TRBJ1-1
clone size: many
V gene: TRBV7-8

CDR3 protein: CASSVQDLRPGNTIYF
J gene: TRBJ1-3
clone size: NA
V gene: TRBV2

CDR3 protein: CASSFGQGAGETQYF
J gene: TRBJ2-5
clone size: many
V gene: TRBV7-3

CDR3 protein: CASRPGTGDGYTF
J gene: TRBJ1-2
clone size: few
V gene: TRBV10-3

CDR3 protein: CAISFVGGANVLTF
J gene: TRBJ2-6
clone size: once
V gene: TRBV10-3

CDR3 protein: CSTLAGYSYEQYF
J gene: TRBJ2-7
clone size: NA
V gene: TRBV20-1

CDR3 protein: CASSQGDRGGLPSYEQYF
J gene: TRBJ2-7
clone size: NA
V gene: TRBV4-1

CDR3 protein: CSARDSGRTGNTIYF
J gene: TRBJ1-3
clone size: many
V gene: TRBV20-1

CDR3 protein: CASSSQPETQYF
J gene: TRBJ2-5
clone size: NA
V gene: TRBV7-2

CDR3 protein: CATRAQLLSPLHF
J gene: TRBJ1-6
clone size: NA
V gene: TRBV24-1

CDR3 protein: CASSLDSAEINEQYF
J gene: TRBJ2-7
clone size: NA
V gene: TRBV5-4

CDR3 protein: CASRQGRGYTF
J gene: TRBJ1-2
clone size: NA
V gene: TRBV6-6

CDR3 protein: CSARDFMSVNTEAFF
J gene: TRBJ1-1
clone size: few
V gene: TRBV20-1

CDR3 protein: CASSPWTGGRYEQYF
J gene: TRBJ2-7
clone size: NA
V gene: TRBV4-3

CDR3 protein: CASSALPLGEQYF
J gene: TRBJ2-7
clone size: many
V gene: TRBV6-5

CDR3 protein: CASSLAFRGIGNQPQHF
J gene: TRBJ1-5
clone size: few
V gene: TRBV11-2

CDR3 protein: CASSLGQDVGYTF
J gene: TRBJ1-2
clone size: NA
V gene: TRBV12-3/TRBV12-4

CDR3 protein: CASSGTAAYYGYTF
J gene: TRBJ1-2
clone size: NA
V gene: TRBV2

CDR3 protein: CASSLGSGDGYTF
J gene: TRBJ1-2
clone size: many
V gene: TRBV5-1